This entry lists 11 T cell receptor beta chains sequenced from one sample in a study of T cells in Graves' hyperthyroidism and ophthalmopathy. The TCR beta CDR3 regions underwent amplification using RNA transcripts as the source. An initial round of RT-PCR targeting the TCR CDR3 relied on the HTBI primer set. A single record per CDR3 protein comes from TCRdb applying MiXCR to the multiplex PCR reads. Of roughly 550,000 distinct CDR3 sequences listed, about 16% are singletons. The material sequenced was blood. The receptor source for this set is a woman between 25 and 40 years old with Graves' ophthalmopathy.

In its sample, this clonotype was seen many times. The chain is built from TRBV7-2 and TRBJ2-7, with D perhaps being TRBD1 or TRBD2 (5 bases each). Germline V gene data show CDR1 as SGHTA and CDR2 as FQGNSA. V lost 6 bases and J 2 bases, leaving 14 bases between the germline ends. The CDR3 runs to 14 residues. CDR3 coding DNA: TGTGCCAGCAGGCCTCCGGGGCCGCCCTACGAGCAGTACTTC. As protein: CASRPPGPPYEQYF.

This clonotype has at least ten counts. This chain connects TRBV3-1 to TRBJ1-1; tentative D call: TRBD1 (5 bases). The V end lost 2 bases, the J end lost 4 bases, and 14 bases lay between the germline ends. The V gene's germline CDR1 is LGHDT and CDR2 YNNKEL (reference sequence). CDR3 length equals 15 residues. In nucleotides, the CDR3 is TGTGCCAGCAGCCAAACCCAACCCGGGGGCACTGAAGCTTTCTTT. This encodes CASSQTQPGGTEAFF.

This clonotype was seen repeatedly, ten times or more. V usage is TRBV18 and J usage is TRBJ2-1, with D perhaps assigned TRBD1 or TRBD2 (5 bases each). The germline gives CDR1 KGHSH, CDR2 LQKENI. The CDR3 is made up of 15 amino acids. V was trimmed by 6 bases and J by 2 bases, leaving 14 bases between them. CDR3 residues: CASSLSGGPYNEQFF. The CDR3, as DNA: TGTGCCAGCTCCTTATCTGGGGGACCCTACAATGAGCAGTTCTTC.

This clonotype was counted many times. This chain connects TRBV5-1 to TRBJ2-1, with D perhaps matching TRBD2 (6 bases). The germline V gene has CDR1 SGHRS and CDR2 YFSETQ. The CDR3 consists of 17 residues. The ends were cut back, 4 bases at V and 1 base at J, with 18 bases in the middle. The CDR3 nucleotides read TGCGCCAGCAGCGAGGTGGGTGGGAGGCAGTCCTACAATGAGCAGTTCTTC. Translating it yields CASSEVGGRQSYNEQFF.

This clonotype was seen a handful of times. The J gene is TRBJ1-5, the V gene TRBV6-2 or TRBV6-3; D gene uncertain. Germline V CDR1 and CDR2: MNHEY, SVGEGT. The CDR3 totals 10 residues. Trimming took off 6 bases at V and 7 bases at J, with 4 bases between the two ends. The CDR3, as DNA: TGTGCCAGCAGGCCGCAGCCCCAGCATTTT. Its translation: CASRPQPQHF.

This clonotype was seen ten or more times. This chain joins TRBV20-1 and TRBJ2-7; 7 bases are shared with TRBD1. CDR1 and CDR2 from the germline V gene are DFQATT and SNEGSKA (reference sequence). Trimming removed 1 base from V and 3 bases from J; junction bases left unmatched: 6. The CDR3 has 14 residues. CDR3 loop: CSARAWGQSYEQYF. CDR3 nucleotide sequence: TGCAGTGCTAGAGCCTGGGGACAGAGCTACGAGCAGTACTTC.

This clonotype was recorded at least ten times. V gene TRBV30 combines with J gene TRBJ2-7; possible D gene TRBD2, 6 bases. This CDR3 contains 11 residues. V was shortened by 0 bases and J by 11 bases, with 11 bases between the two germline ends. Germline lookup yields CDR1 GTSNPN and CDR2 SVGIG (reference sequence). CDR3 region: CAWSVGGEEYF. The DNA of the CDR3 is TGTGCCTGGAGTGTAGGAGGGGAGGAGTACTTC.

Ten or more counts support this clonotype. CDR3 DNA: TGTGCCAGTTGGGACAGCTTGTACCAAGAGACCCAGTACTTC. Protein: CASWDSLYQETQYF. This chain uses TRBV6-2 or TRBV6-3 with TRBJ2-5; 7 positions agree with TRBD1. Looked up from germline, CDR1 is MNHEY and CDR2 is SVGEGT. With V trimmed by 9 bases and J by 0 bases, 7 bases remained unmatched. This CDR3 spans 14 amino acids.

There are a few counts of this clonotype. CDR3 DNA: TGTGCCAGCAGTGAAAAGCTACTGGGTGCGGGACTAGCGGGACCAAAATACTACAATGAGCAGTTCTTC. Encoded protein: CASSEKLLGAGLAGPKYYNEQFF. This sequence joins TRBV2 and TRBJ2-1; 13 nucleotides line up with TRBD2. The CDR3 is 23 amino acids. Germline CDR1 is SNHLY and CDR2 is FYNNEI. V gave up 2 bases and J gave up 3 bases; unmatched junction bases: 22.

This clonotype was counted only a few times. This sequence joins TRBV19 and TRBJ2-7, with a tentative D call TRBD1 (6 bases). The CDR3 sequence is 16 residues long. Trimming took off 4 bases at V and 0 bases at J, with 16 bases between the two ends. Per the germline V gene, CDR1 is LNHDA and CDR2 is SQIVND (reference sequence). CDR3 DNA: TGTGCCAGTAGTACTCATACAGGGTCCAGCTCCTACGAGCAGTACTTC. It codes for CASSTHTGSSSYEQYF.

The chain combines TRBV11-3 with TRBJ2-3; no firm D call. Trimming removed 0 bases from V and 6 bases from J, with 7 bases in between. The CDR3 totals 13 residues. From germline, CDR1 is SGHNT and CDR2 YENEEA. This chain's CDR3 is CASSLDERDTQYF. In nucleotides, the CDR3 is TGTGCCAGCAGCTTAGACGAAAGGGATACGCAGTATTTT.